A selection of T cell receptor beta chains follows, all from one sample in a study of prognosis after radiotherapy for stage I lung cancer. TCRdb independently ran MiXCR on the multiplex PCR reads; one entry per CDR3 protein. The table lists around 18,000 distinct CDR3 sequences, around 30% of them singletons. The sample was PBMCs, taken before or after stereotactic body radiation therapy (not recorded which). The receptors were gathered from a donor aged 50 or older with non-small cell lung cancer. CDR3s include the opening cysteine and the closing phenylalanine or tryptophan. Each record gives: D gene, clone size, J gene, V gene, CDR3 DNA, CDR3 protein. The D gene is left open where the match is weak. For some rows the clone size is stated as once, few or many, or as a class when expanded; others skip it.

d_gene: NA; abundance: many; j_gene: TRBJ2-1; v_gene: TRBV2; CDR3nt: TGTGCCAGCAGGGAGGGACTCTTTGGGACCTACAATGAGCAGTTCTTC; CDR3aa: CASREGLFGTYNEQFF
d_gene: NA; abundance: NA; j_gene: TRBJ2-1; v_gene: TRBV28; CDR3nt: TGTGCCAGCAGTTTTGCTAGGAGCAATGAGCAGTTCTTC; CDR3aa: CASSFARSNEQFF
d_gene: TRBD1; abundance: many; j_gene: TRBJ2-3; v_gene: TRBV7-2; CDR3nt: TGTGCCAGCAGCTTAGGACAGGGTCGGGCAGATACGCAGTATTTT; CDR3aa: CASSLGQGRADTQYF
d_gene: TRBD2; abundance: many; j_gene: TRBJ2-1; v_gene: TRBV4-3; CDR3nt: TGCGCCAGCAGCCAAGGACTAGCGGGACCCTACAATGAGCAGTTCTTC; CDR3aa: CASSQGLAGPYNEQFF
d_gene: TRBD1; abundance: NA; j_gene: TRBJ2-7; v_gene: TRBV7-9; CDR3nt: TGTGCCAGCAGCCCGACAGGGGGAGGTTACGAGCAGTACTTC; CDR3aa: CASSPTGGGYEQYF
d_gene: NA; abundance: many; j_gene: TRBJ2-1; v_gene: TRBV7-9; CDR3nt: TGTGCCAGCAGTGGGTTTTCGGGCCGACCCGGCGATGAGCAGTTCTTC; CDR3aa: CASSGFSGRPGDEQFF
d_gene: NA; abundance: many; j_gene: TRBJ1-1; v_gene: TRBV4-1; CDR3nt: TGCGCCAGCAGAAGGGGGAGGGGCGAGAGCGCTGAAGCTTTCTTT; CDR3aa: CASRRGRGESAEAFF
d_gene: TRBD1; abundance: many; j_gene: TRBJ1-5; v_gene: TRBV16; CDR3nt: TGTGCCAGCAGCCTACAGGGGGCGCTAAGCAATCAGCCCCAGCATTTT; CDR3aa: CASSLQGALSNQPQHF
d_gene: NA; abundance: many; j_gene: TRBJ2-1; v_gene: TRBV6-1; CDR3nt: TGTGCCTGTCCCCGAGGGAGCAATGAGCAGTTCTTC; CDR3aa: CACPRGSNEQFF
d_gene: TRBD1; abundance: many; j_gene: TRBJ2-5; v_gene: TRBV20-1; CDR3nt: TGCAGTGCTAACAGGGGGGCCCAAGAGACCCAGTACTTC; CDR3aa: CSANRGAQETQYF
d_gene: TRBD2; abundance: many; j_gene: TRBJ2-5; v_gene: TRBV6-2/TRBV6-3; CDR3nt: TGTGCCAGCGCGGGAGTGGGCGAGACCCAGTACTTC; CDR3aa: CASAGVGETQYF
d_gene: TRBD2; abundance: many; j_gene: TRBJ2-1; v_gene: TRBV14; CDR3nt: TGTGCCAGCAGCCAAGAGGGACTAGCCGTCTACAATGAGCAGTTCTTC; CDR3aa: CASSQEGLAVYNEQFF
d_gene: TRBD1; abundance: medium-sized; j_gene: TRBJ2-7; v_gene: TRBV27; CDR3nt: TGTGCCAGCAGTGGACAACAGGGGAAAGATCGCTCCTACGAGCAGTACTTC; CDR3aa: CASSGQQGKDRSYEQYF
d_gene: NA; abundance: NA; j_gene: TRBJ1-2; v_gene: TRBV19; CDR3nt: TGTGCCAGTACGGTCGTCGGAGATACTTTTTTTCGCTACGCCTTC; CDR3aa: CASTVVGDTFFRYAF
d_gene: TRBD2; abundance: many; j_gene: TRBJ2-1; v_gene: TRBV20-1; CDR3nt: TGCAGTGCTAGAACGGCGGGAGCACAGACATACAATGAGCAGTTCTTC; CDR3aa: CSARTAGAQTYNEQFF
d_gene: NA; abundance: many; j_gene: TRBJ1-4; v_gene: TRBV19; CDR3nt: TGTGCCAGTAGCCCAAGAGGAACTAATGAAAAACTGTTTTTT; CDR3aa: CASSPRGTNEKLFF
d_gene: TRBD1; abundance: many; j_gene: TRBJ2-3; v_gene: TRBV5-4; CDR3nt: TGTGCCAGCAGCCAAGGACAGGGCCGCACAGATACGCAGTATTTT; CDR3aa: CASSQGQGRTDTQYF
d_gene: NA; abundance: NA; j_gene: TRBJ2-2; v_gene: TRBV2; CDR3nt: TGTGCCATTAGTGAAGCTGGGGCCGGGGAGCTGTTTTTT; CDR3aa: CAISEAGAGELFF
d_gene: TRBD2; abundance: many; j_gene: TRBJ2-2; v_gene: TRBV10-3; CDR3nt: TGTGCCATCAGTGAGTCGAAGGTCGGGGGGACCGGGGAGCTGTTTTTT; CDR3aa: CAISESKVGGTGELFF
d_gene: NA; abundance: many; j_gene: TRBJ1-5; v_gene: TRBV7-2; CDR3nt: TGTGCCAGCAGCCCGGGGTCTGGGCAGCCCCAGCATTTT; CDR3aa: CASSPGSGQPQHF
d_gene: TRBD2; abundance: many; j_gene: TRBJ2-5; v_gene: TRBV5-6; CDR3nt: TGTGCCAGCAGCCGGCTAGCGGGAGGGCCGTGGGGAGAGACCCAGTACTTC; CDR3aa: CASSRLAGGPWGETQYF
d_gene: NA; abundance: many; j_gene: TRBJ2-5; v_gene: TRBV6-1; CDR3nt: TGTGCCAGCAGCCTGGATGGGGTCCTTCGGGAGACCCAGTACTTC; CDR3aa: CASSLDGVLRETQYF
d_gene: NA; abundance: NA; j_gene: TRBJ2-7; v_gene: TRBV11-2; CDR3nt: TGTGCCAGCAGCGTAACGCAGGGAAGGAGGTTCTACGAGCAGTACTTC; CDR3aa: CASSVTQGRRFYEQYF
d_gene: NA; abundance: many; j_gene: TRBJ1-1; v_gene: TRBV11-2; CDR3nt: TGTGCCAGCAGCTTACGAGGGCCCACTGAAGCTTTCTTT; CDR3aa: CASSLRGPTEAFF
d_gene: NA; abundance: many; j_gene: TRBJ1-5; v_gene: TRBV12-3/TRBV12-4; CDR3nt: TGTGCCAGCAGAAAGGACAACCGCGGCAATCAGCCCCAGCATTTT; CDR3aa: CASRKDNRGNQPQHF
d_gene: NA; abundance: many; j_gene: TRBJ2-3; v_gene: TRBV4-1; CDR3nt: TGCGCCAGCAGCCAAGATGGGGGTCCCCGCACAGATACGCAGTATTTT; CDR3aa: CASSQDGGPRTDTQYF
d_gene: NA; abundance: many; j_gene: TRBJ1-5; v_gene: TRBV4-1; CDR3nt: TGCGCCAGCAGCCAAGATTTCCAGGCGGGGAGCAATCAGCCCCAGCATTTT; CDR3aa: CASSQDFQAGSNQPQHF
d_gene: NA; abundance: many; j_gene: TRBJ2-1; v_gene: TRBV5-6; CDR3nt: TGTGCCAGCAGCTTCCTGTCTCGCAATGAGCAGTTCTTC; CDR3aa: CASSFLSRNEQFF
d_gene: NA; abundance: many; j_gene: TRBJ1-3; v_gene: TRBV2; CDR3nt: TGTGCCAGCAGCTACCAGGGAAACACCATATATTTT; CDR3aa: CASSYQGNTIYF
d_gene: NA; abundance: few; j_gene: TRBJ2-1; v_gene: TRBV5-4; CDR3nt: TGTGCCAGCAGCTTTGGGCGGTCCAATGAGCAGTTCTTC; CDR3aa: CASSFGRSNEQFF
d_gene: TRBD1; abundance: many; j_gene: TRBJ1-1; v_gene: TRBV5-1; CDR3nt: TGCGCCAGCAGCGTAAAGACAGGGACGGTGAGCACTGAAGCTTTCTTT; CDR3aa: CASSVKTGTVSTEAFF
d_gene: NA; abundance: many; j_gene: TRBJ2-7; v_gene: TRBV7-2; CDR3nt: TGTGCCAGCAGTTTCCAGCCCTCCTACGAGCAGTACTTC; CDR3aa: CASSFQPSYEQYF
d_gene: NA; abundance: many; j_gene: TRBJ2-7; v_gene: TRBV6-5; CDR3nt: TGTGCCAGCAGTTACTCGAGGGGTACGGGGGCTTCCGAGCAGTACTTC; CDR3aa: CASSYSRGTGASEQYF
d_gene: TRBD1; abundance: many; j_gene: TRBJ2-7; v_gene: TRBV29-1; CDR3nt: TGCAGCGTCAGGGACAGGGGATACGAGCAGTACTTC; CDR3aa: CSVRDRGYEQYF
d_gene: NA; abundance: NA; j_gene: TRBJ2-7; v_gene: TRBV6-4; CDR3nt: TGTGCCAGCAGTGAAGGTCGCGGAGCGGCCGCCTACGAGCAGTACTTC; CDR3aa: CASSEGRGAAAYEQYF
d_gene: NA; abundance: NA; j_gene: TRBJ2-2; v_gene: TRBV9; CDR3nt: TGTGCCAGCAGCGTAGAGCCCATCCGTGGGGCAGGGGAGCTGTTTTTT; CDR3aa: CASSVEPIRGAGELFF
d_gene: NA; abundance: many; j_gene: TRBJ1-2; v_gene: TRBV6-5; CDR3nt: TGTGCCAGCAGTTACGGGGGCGGACGCTATGGCTACACCTTC; CDR3aa: CASSYGGGRYGYTF
d_gene: NA; abundance: medium-sized; j_gene: TRBJ2-7; v_gene: TRBV28; CDR3nt: TGTGCCAGCAGTCCTTCAGCGGGCGCTCCTGACGAGCAGTACTTC; CDR3aa: CASSPSAGAPDEQYF
d_gene: TRBD2; abundance: medium-sized; j_gene: TRBJ2-2; v_gene: TRBV28; CDR3nt: TGTGCCAGCAGTTGGGGACTAGCGGGAGAGAGCGGGGAGCTGTTTTTT; CDR3aa: CASSWGLAGESGELFF
d_gene: NA; abundance: many; j_gene: TRBJ2-7; v_gene: TRBV18; CDR3nt: TGTGCCAGCTCTACCGGGACACCCAATCCGGGGCAGTACTTC; CDR3aa: CASSTGTPNPGQYF
d_gene: NA; abundance: many; j_gene: TRBJ2-7; v_gene: TRBV15; CDR3nt: TGTGCCACCAGCAGAGATTCTAGCAGTCGGCTGAGCCTGCAGTACTTC; CDR3aa: CATSRDSSSRLSLQYF
d_gene: NA; abundance: many; j_gene: TRBJ2-7; v_gene: TRBV2; CDR3nt: TGTGCCAGCAGTCTTCAGACCGGGCCCTCCTACGAGCAGTACTTC; CDR3aa: CASSLQTGPSYEQYF
d_gene: NA; abundance: NA; j_gene: TRBJ2-3; v_gene: TRBV7-9; CDR3nt: TGTGCCAGCAGCCCTCGGTCTGGTATCTGGAGGATAGATACGCAGTATTTT; CDR3aa: CASSPRSGIWRIDTQYF
d_gene: TRBD1; abundance: many; j_gene: TRBJ2-1; v_gene: TRBV2; CDR3nt: TGTGCCAGCAGTAGGCAGGGGGAATACAATGAGCAGTTCTTC; CDR3aa: CASSRQGEYNEQFF
d_gene: TRBD1; abundance: medium-sized; j_gene: TRBJ1-6; v_gene: TRBV12-3/TRBV12-4; CDR3nt: TGTGCCAGCAGTTTAGGGCCGACAGGGGGCAATTCACCCCTCCACTTT; CDR3aa: CASSLGPTGGNSPLHF
d_gene: TRBD2; abundance: many; j_gene: TRBJ2-7; v_gene: TRBV5-5; CDR3nt: TGTGCCAGCAGCCCGCCTAGCGGTGGTACGGGGGAGCAGTACTTC; CDR3aa: CASSPPSGGTGEQYF
d_gene: NA; abundance: many; j_gene: TRBJ1-4; v_gene: TRBV7-6; CDR3nt: TGTGCCAGCAGCGCGGGGACGGAAAATAATGAAAAACTGTTTTTT; CDR3aa: CASSAGTENNEKLFF
d_gene: TRBD2; abundance: many; j_gene: TRBJ2-3; v_gene: TRBV4-2; CDR3nt: TGTGCCAGCAGCCGAGGGACTAGCGGGAGAATACTAGGCACAGATACGCAGTATTTT; CDR3aa: CASSRGTSGRILGTDTQYF
d_gene: NA; abundance: many; j_gene: TRBJ1-4; v_gene: TRBV6-4; CDR3nt: TGTGCCAGCAAACTCGGGGGGGCCGATGAAAAACTGTTTTTT; CDR3aa: CASKLGGADEKLFF
d_gene: NA; abundance: many; j_gene: TRBJ2-1; v_gene: TRBV7-3; CDR3nt: TGTGCCAGCAGCTTAACAGCTGTTAATGAGCAGTTCTTC; CDR3aa: CASSLTAVNEQFF
d_gene: NA; abundance: once; j_gene: TRBJ1-4; v_gene: TRBV18; CDR3nt: TGTGCCAGCTCAAGGTACAGGGATAATAATGAAAAACTGTTTTTT; CDR3aa: CASSRYRDNNEKLFF
d_gene: TRBD2; abundance: many; j_gene: TRBJ2-7; v_gene: TRBV6-1; CDR3nt: TGTGCCAGCAGTAACCGGGGGGCCTACGAGCAGTACTTC; CDR3aa: CASSNRGAYEQYF
d_gene: TRBD2; abundance: medium-sized; j_gene: TRBJ2-7; v_gene: TRBV12-3/TRBV12-4; CDR3nt: TGTGCCAGCAGTTGGCCCTCGGGAGGGCTCTACGAGCAGTACTTC; CDR3aa: CASSWPSGGLYEQYF